A selection of T cell receptor beta chains follows, all from one sample in a study of T cell responses to AZD1222 COVID-19 vaccine. The method was immunoSEQ multiplex PCR; TCRdb's version includes in-frame clones alone and lacks a portion of them. The table includes about 200,000 clones, around 94% detected once. The specimen comprised peripheral blood, sampled 28 days after the second dose of the MenACWY control vaccine. The receptors derive from an adult who received the MenACWY meningococcal vaccine as a control. The CDR3 runs from the conserved cysteine through the conserved F or W. The D gene is left open where the match is weak. Expanded clones get a size class; other rows say once, few or many, or leave the size out.

TRBJ2-7,TRBD1,TRBV30,NA,TGTGCCGGACAGGGGACCCTGGGGGTGGGCGGCGAGCAGTACTTC,CAGQGTLGVGGEQYF
TRBJ1-2,NA,TRBV7-2,NA,TGTGCCAGCAGCTTAGAGGCGGGCAGGGGCCACTATGGCTACACCTTC,CASSLEAGRGHYGYTF
TRBJ2-1,TRBD1,TRBV14,NA,TGTGCCAGCAGGAAGTCGGACAGGGGGAGGGCTGAGCAGTTCTTC,CASRKSDRGRAEQFF
TRBJ1-3,NA,TRBV15,NA,TGTGCCACCAGCTACGCCCGGGCCCCGGGGGACACCATATATTTT,CATSYARAPGDTIYF
TRBJ2-1,TRBD2,TRBV19,NA,TGTGCCAGTAGTATAGGAGGGAGGGGATCTTCCAATGAGCAGTTCTTC,CASSIGGRGSSNEQFF
TRBJ2-7,TRBD1,TRBV19,NA,TGTGCCACAAGTGACAGGGGCTACGAGCAGTACTTC,CATSDRGYEQYF
TRBJ2-7,TRBD2,TRBV9,NA,TGTGCCAGCAGCGTACGGGGGGGTGGTGACGAGCAGTACTTC,CASSVRGGGDEQYF
TRBJ2-1,TRBD2,TRBV3-1/TRBV3-2,NA,TGTGCCAGCAGCCCTACTAGCGGGCCCTACAATGAGCAGTTCTTC,CASSPTSGPYNEQFF
TRBJ1-2,TRBD1,TRBV27,NA,TGTGCCAGCAGTTTACTTCGGACAGGCTCTAACTATGGCTACACCTTC,CASSLLRTGSNYGYTF
TRBJ1-6,NA,TRBV28,NA,TGTGCCAGCAGGGAAACAGGCGGCTCACCCCTCCACTTT,CASRETGGSPLHF
TRBJ2-3,NA,TRBV28,NA,TGTGCCAGCGTGGCCGGTAGCACAGATACGCAGTATTTT,CASVAGSTDTQYF
TRBJ1-2,NA,TRBV12-5,NA,TGTGCTAGTGGTTTGGTACGAGGCAGCCCAGCTAACTATGGCTACACCTTC,CASGLVRGSPANYGYTF
TRBJ1-1,NA,TRBV19,NA,TGTGCCAGTAGTATTGTCTCGGGACCTTATGAAGCTTTCTTT,CASSIVSGPYEAFF
TRBJ1-4,NA,TRBV28,NA,TGTGCCAGCAGTTCCCCAATGGTCGCTAATGAAAAACTGTTTTTT,CASSSPMVANEKLFF
TRBJ2-7,NA,TRBV19,NA,TGTGCCAGTAGTCTCCATTCCCGGGCGAACTCCTACGAGCAGTACTTC,CASSLHSRANSYEQYF
TRBJ1-2,NA,TRBV11-1,once,TGTGCCAGCAGCCGCTCGGACGGATCCTATGGCTACACCTTC,CASSRSDGSYGYTF
TRBJ2-7,NA,TRBV30,NA,TGTGCCTCGTTGGCGGGGACAGTTCGCTACGAGCAGTACTTC,CASLAGTVRYEQYF
TRBJ1-2,NA,TRBV19,NA,TGTGCCAGTAGTATCCAACACCGTAACTATGGCTACACCTTC,CASSIQHRNYGYTF
TRBJ2-5,NA,TRBV28,few,TGTGCCAGCAGTTTTGTATCGCGGGCCACTAATAGCCTGGGCCAAAAAGAGACCCAGTACTTC,CASSFVSRATNSLGQKETQYF
TRBJ1-5,NA,TRBV19,NA,TGTGCCAGTAGTTTGTCTGGCAATCAGCCCCAGCATTTT,CASSLSGNQPQHF
TRBJ2-7,NA,TRBV7-9,NA,TGTGCCAGCAGCGGAGGGGACCCCTATTCCTACGAGCAGTACTTC,CASSGGDPYSYEQYF
TRBJ2-5,NA,TRBV11-1,NA,TGTGCCAGCAGCTTGTCACAGACCCCCGGGGAGACCCAGTACTTC,CASSLSQTPGETQYF
TRBJ2-7,TRBD1,TRBV28,NA,TGTGCCAGCACCGGACAGGGAGGTTACGAGCAGTACTTC,CASTGQGGYEQYF
TRBJ1-1,TRBD1,TRBV11-1,NA,TGTGCCAGCACCCGGGAGGGGACAGGTTACACTGAAGCTTTCTTT,CASTREGTGYTEAFF
TRBJ2-2,TRBD2,TRBV24-1,once,TGTGCCACCAGTGATTTAACTAGCGGGAGGTACACCGGGGAGCTGTTTTTT,CATSDLTSGRYTGELFF
TRBJ2-6,TRBD1,TRBV9,NA,TGTGCCAGCAGCGTAACCGGGACAGGGACCTCTGGGGCCAACGTCCTGACTTTC,CASSVTGTGTSGANVLTF
TRBJ2-3,TRBD2,TRBV5-5,NA,TGTGCCAGCAGCTTGAGGGCGGGAGGCCCCACAGATACGCAGTATTTT,CASSLRAGGPTDTQYF
TRBJ2-3,TRBD2,TRBV27,NA,TGTGCCAGCAGCCGGCTAGCGGGAGTAGATACGCAGTATTTT,CASSRLAGVDTQYF
TRBJ2-3,NA,TRBV24-1,NA,TGTGCCACCAGTGATAGGGCGGCCACAGATACGCAGTATTTT,CATSDRAATDTQYF
TRBJ2-5,NA,TRBV5-1,NA,TGCGCCAGCAGCCACCGCGGCGATGGCGGAGAGACCCAGTACTTC,CASSHRGDGGETQYF
TRBJ1-5,TRBD1,TRBV19,NA,TGTGCCAGCCGCCGGACAGGCGATTATAGCAATCAGCCCCAGCATTTT,CASRRTGDYSNQPQHF
TRBJ2-7,NA,TRBV19,NA,TGTGCCAGTAGTAAATCCGGGATATCCGGCTACGAGCAGTACTTC,CASSKSGISGYEQYF
TRBJ1-6,NA,TRBV28,NA,TGTGCCAGCAGTTTATTGGCAGGACACAAGGCCCTCCACTTT,CASSLLAGHKALHF
TRBJ2-2,TRBD2,TRBV25-1,NA,TGTGCCAGCAGAGGACTAGCGGGAGTAAAAGGGACCGGGGAGCTGTTTTTT,CASRGLAGVKGTGELFF
TRBJ1-4,NA,TRBV7-9,NA,TGTGCCAGCAGCTTATTAGGGAGCAATGAAAAACTGTTTTTT,CASSLLGSNEKLFF
TRBJ1-5,NA,TRBV19,NA,TGTGCCAGTAGTCGGGGGGGGCCTGGGAGCAATCAGCCCCAGCATTTT,CASSRGGPGSNQPQHF
TRBJ1-2,TRBD1,TRBV7-9,NA,TGTGCCAGCAGCTTTGGCAGGGGGACGTGGGGCCAGGATGGCTACACCTTC,CASSFGRGTWGQDGYTF
TRBJ1-3,NA,TRBV11-3,NA,TGTGCCAGCAGCTCTGGCCTCTCTGGAAACACCATATATTTT,CASSSGLSGNTIYF
TRBJ1-5,NA,TRBV6-1,NA,TGTGCCAGCAGCGAAGGGGCTAGGACGGGCAATGAGCCCCAGCATTTT,CASSEGARTGNEPQHF
TRBJ1-1,TRBD1,TRBV29-1,once,TGCAGCGTCCAGGGACAGGGAAGGACTGAAGCTTTCTTT,CSVQGQGRTEAFF
TRBJ2-7,TRBD2,TRBV7-9,NA,TGTGCCAGCAGCGAAGCTAGCGGGAGTCCCGAGCAGTACTTC,CASSEASGSPEQYF
TRBJ1-4,NA,TRBV28,NA,TGTGCCAGTCCCCCGGACGGAGCAACTAATGAAAAACTGTTTTTT,CASPPDGATNEKLFF
TRBJ1-1,TRBD1,TRBV5-1,once,TGCGCCAGCAGCTACCCACAGGGGGCTGAGGGCACTGAAGCTTTCTTT,CASSYPQGAEGTEAFF
TRBJ2-7,TRBD2,TRBV7-9,few,TGTGCCAGCAGCTTAGGTACTAGCGGGAGACCGTACTTC,CASSLGTSGRPYF
TRBJ1-5,TRBD1,TRBV3-1/TRBV3-2,NA,TGTGCCAGCAGCCGTGGGACAGGGGAGAATCAGCCCCAGCATTTT,CASSRGTGENQPQHF
TRBJ2-7,TRBD1,TRBV19,NA,TGTGCCAGTAGACAAGCAGGGGGCGCATTCGAGCAGTACTTC,CASRQAGGAFEQYF
TRBJ2-7,TRBD2,TRBV3-1/TRBV3-2,NA,TGTGCCAGCAGCCAATGGGGACTAGCGCAGTACTTC,CASSQWGLAQYF
TRBJ1-2,NA,TRBV19,NA,TGTGCCAGTAGCCCGGGGGGCAGGCCTTACTATGGCTACACCTTC,CASSPGGRPYYGYTF
TRBJ1-2,NA,TRBV6-5,NA,TGTGCCAGCAGTTACAGGTCTGGCTACACCTTC,CASSYRSGYTF
TRBJ1-3,NA,TRBV5-1,NA,TGCGCCAGCAGCTTGACAGGGAGCAGCACCATATATTTT,CASSLTGSSTIYF
TRBJ2-2,NA,TRBV7-8,NA,TGTGCCAGCAGCTTGGGTTATGGGGGAACCGGGGAGCTGTTTTTT,CASSLGYGGTGELFF
TRBJ2-7,NA,TRBV5-8,once,TGTGCCAGCACCGAACGATCGCCGGGACGGAGCTCCTACGAGCAGTACTTC,CASTERSPGRSSYEQYF
TRBJ1-1,NA,TRBV19,NA,TGTGCCAGTAGTTTTCTGGGGGACTCTGAAGCTTTCTTT,CASSFLGDSEAFF
TRBJ1-5,NA,TRBV27,NA,TGTGCCAGCAGTTTAACAGGCGGCAATCAGCCCCAGCATTTT,CASSLTGGNQPQHF
TRBJ2-2,NA,TRBV7-2,NA,TGTGCCAGCAGCCTGGGACCCCGGGGAACCGGGGAGCTGTTTTTT,CASSLGPRGTGELFF